This entry lists 13 T cell receptor beta chains sequenced from one sample in a study of blood T cells in healthy people across ages. It was with a sample-barcoded 5' primer and a J-beta primer mix that a second PCR of roughly 7 to 12 cycles was run. TCRdb called the 5' RACE reads again in MiXCR, with one record for every CDR3 protein. Here the sample spans under 2,000,000 distinct CDR3 sequences, about 49% being singletons. The sequenced sample was blood. These receptor sequences come from a woman aged 40 to 55 in good health.

CDR3 bases: TGCGCCAGCAGCCACACAAAGGAGTCTGAGCAGTACTTC. Translation: CASSHTKESEQYF. V usage is TRBV4-3 and J usage is TRBJ2-7; D not resolved. The V gene's germline CDR1 is LGHNA and CDR2 YSLEER. Trimming removed 3 bases at V and 7 bases at J, with 13 bases between. The CDR3 spans 13 residues.

This clonotype was observed once. J is TRBJ1-6 and V is TRBV15, with 7 bases matching TRBD1. Trimming at V came to 4 bases and at J to 10 bases, leaving 4 bases not matched to a gene. CDR1 is LNHNV and CDR2 is YYDKDF in the germline V gene (reference sequence). This CDR3 comprises 13 residues. The CDR3 region is CATSKGAGSPLHF. The CDR3 DNA follows: TGTGCCACCAGCAAGGGGGCAGGGTCACCCCTCCACTTT. The variable domain in full, completed from reference TRBV15 and TRBJ1-6, reads DAMVIQNPRYQVTQFGKPVTLSCSQTLNHNVMYWYQQKSSQAPKLLFHYYDKDFNNEADTPDNFQSRRPNTSFCFLDIRSPGLGDTAMYLCATSKGAGSPLHFGNGTRLTVT.

The chain has TRBV4-1 and TRBJ2-6; D gene ambiguous. Germline CDR1 is MGHRA and CDR2 is YSYEKL. The CDR3 runs to 16 residues. V was cut by 3 bases and J by 0 bases, with 9 bases left in between. The DNA of the CDR3 is TGCGCCAGCAGCCAGGGCATAAACTCTGGGGCCAACGTCCTGACTTTC. Translating it yields CASSQGINSGANVLTF.

This chain connects TRBV15 to TRBJ2-5; maybe TRBD2 (7 bases). The V end was cut by 0 bases, the J end by 3 bases, with 14 bases between. Germline CDR1 LNHNV, CDR2 YYDKDF (reference sequence). This CDR3 is 16 amino acids long. CDR3 sequence (DNA): TGTGCCACCAGCAGAGAAGGGGGGGGGCACGAAGAGACCCAGTACTTC. It codes for CATSREGGGHEETQYF.

The chain recombines TRBV24-1 with TRBJ2-7; unclear D gene. The V gene lost 3 bases and the J gene lost 6 bases, with 17 bases spanning the gap. Germline CDR1 is KGHDR and CDR2 is SFDVKD. This CDR3 has 15 amino acids. In DNA, the CDR3 is TGTGCCACCAGTGATACGCGGTCTCGGGCCCCCGAGCAGTACTTC. Protein: CATSDTRSRAPEQYF.

Remarks on this clonotype: It may be a read error: a sequence one base away is much more abundant. This chain joins TRBV7-2 and TRBJ2-1; perhaps D is TRBD1 or TRBD2 (5 bases each). The CDR3 is 13 amino acids. The germline gives CDR1 SGHTA, CDR2 FQGNSA. The ends were cut back, 3 bases at V and 13 bases at J, with 16 bases in the middle. This chain's CDR3 is CASSLHPRETQFF. The CDR3 nucleotides are TGTGCCAGCAGCTTGCACCCCAGGGAGACCCAGTTCTTC.

The chain couples TRBV4-3 to TRBJ2-1; D remains ambiguous. Germline loops: CDR1 LGHNA, CDR2 YSLEER. This CDR3 spans 14 amino acids. Trimming stripped 2 bases from V and 5 bases from J, with 10 bases between. For the CDR3, the DNA is TGCGCCAGCAGCCAATGGTCAGGTGACAATGAGCAGTTCTTC. Its translation is CASSQWSGDNEQFF.

The rearrangement links TRBV20-1 to TRBJ1-1, with D uncertain. The CDR3 sequence is 16 residues long. Trimming left V 0 bases short and J 2 bases short, with 16 bases between. The germline CDR1 and CDR2 sequences are DFQATT and SNEGSKA (reference sequence). The CDR3 is CSARDLRVLGNTEAFF. The CDR3, as DNA: TGCAGTGCTAGAGATCTAAGGGTGTTAGGAAACACTGAAGCTTTCTTT.

This clonotype has only a few counts. DNA of the CDR3: TGTGCCAGCAGTTACTCCGGACAGGTCCCGGGGGATGGCTACACCTTC. Protein sequence: CASSYSGQVPGDGYTF. V gene TRBV6-5 combines with J gene TRBJ1-2; TRBD1 aligns across 7 bases. Germline CDR1 and CDR2: MNHEY and SVGAGI. V lost 0 bases and J lost 6; bases outside the gene matches: 10. The CDR3 contains 16 residues.

This clonotype showed up just once. The junction shows a germline mismatch at one end, possibly a read error. This chain connects TRBV24-1 to TRBJ2-5; TRBD2 matches at 7 bases. The germline CDR1 and CDR2 sequences are KGHDR and SFDVKD. CDR3 length: 13 residues. The CDR3: CAASERGWETQYF. The DNA for the CDR3 is TGTGCCGCCAGTGAGCGGGGTTGGGAGACCCAGTACTTC.

The V gene is TRBV5-1, the J gene TRBJ2-7; possibly TRBD1 for D (5 bases). The CDR3 loop spans 12 amino acids. Germline-derived CDR1 and CDR2 are SGHRS and YFSETQ. V lost 6 bases and J 3 bases, leaving 10 bases between the germline ends. This CDR3 reads CASKQDHYEQYF. The CDR3 DNA sequence: TGCGCCAGCAAACAGGACCACTACGAGCAGTACTTC.

The sample holds a few counts of this clonotype. The rearrangement joins TRBV27 to TRBJ2-5, with 8 bases aligning to TRBD2. Germline trimming cut 1 base from V and 0 bases from J; bases unmatched to any gene: 1. The CDR3 consists of 15 residues. Per germline, CDR1 MNHEY and CDR2 SMNVEV (reference sequence). The CDR3 is CASSLFGGDQETQYF. The CDR3 region has the DNA TGTGCCAGCAGTTTATTCGGGGGGGACCAAGAGACCCAGTACTTC.

The chain joins TRBV11-2 to TRBJ2-3; D is uncertain. The CDR3 spans 16 residues. Trimming left V 7 bases short and J 3 bases short, with 20 bases between. Germline CDR1 is SGHAT and CDR2 is FQNNGV. CDR3 loop: CASIYPGRPWTDTQYF. CDR3 DNA sequence: TGTGCCAGCATCTATCCTGGTCGGCCTTGGACAGATACGCAGTATTTT.